These T cell receptor beta chains were read from a single sample in a study of CD8+CD57+ T cells in acquired aplastic anemia. Each CDR3 protein is one row after TCRdb ran MiXCR on the reads. The sample has about 160,000 distinct CDR3 sequences; more than 40% are singletons. The source material was sorted CD4+, CD8+, or CD8+CD57+ T cells (not recorded which) from PBMCs. The receptors come from a human donor with aplastic anemia. The CDR3 runs from the conserved cysteine through the conserved F or W. The D gene is left open where the match is weak. Some rows have no size entry. The others give once, few or many, or a class for an expanded clone.

d_call	v_call	j_call	clone_size	cdr3_aa	cdr3_nt
TRBD1	TRBV10-3	TRBJ1-5	many	CASRGGGTDSNQPQHF	TGTGCCTCCCGAGGAGGGGGCACGGATAGCAATCAGCCCCAGCATTTT
TRBD2	TRBV6-5	TRBJ2-1	many	CASSYGTSGRIEQFF	TGTGCCAGCAGTTACGGTACTAGCGGGAGGATCGAGCAGTTCTTC
-	TRBV20-1	TRBJ1-1	-	CSAAGGYTEAFF	TGCAGTGCAGCCGGGGGTTACACTGAAGCTTTCTTT
-	TRBV7-9	TRBJ2-5	many	CASSLIISQSEETQYF	TGTGCCAGCAGCTTAATTATATCACAGTCCGAAGAGACCCAGTACTTC
-	TRBV7-9	TRBJ1-4	-	CASSLRQYEKLFF	TGTGCCAGCAGCTTGAGACAGTATGAAAAACTGTTTTTT
TRBD1	TRBV24-1	TRBJ2-2	-	CAAQGGRPNTGELFF	TGTGCCGCCCAAGGGGGCAGGCCTAACACCGGGGAGCTGTTTTTT
TRBD1	TRBV19	TRBJ1-4	-	CASSTWTGQAKLFF	TGTGCCAGTAGTACCTGGACAGGACAGGCAAAACTGTTTTTT
-	TRBV20-1	TRBJ2-7	-	CSASRGSTYEQYF	TGCAGTGCTAGCCGGGGGAGCACCTACGAGCAGTACTTC
-	TRBV7-9	TRBJ2-7	few	CASSLNGYEQYF	TGTGCCAGCAGCTTAAACGGATACGAGCAGTACTTC
-	TRBV10-3	TRBJ1-2	-	CAISEGANYGCTF	TGTGCCATCAGTGAGGGGGCTAACTATGGCTGCACCTTC
-	TRBV20-1	TRBJ1-2	few	CSARDRQYYGYTF	TGCAGTGCTCGAGATCGACAGTACTATGGCTACACCTTC
-	TRBV20-1	TRBJ1-6	few	CSARDTGAPLHF	TGCAGTGCTAGAGATACGGGGGCACCCCTCCACTTT
-	TRBV20-1	TRBJ2-7	once	CSARASSWDEQHF	TGCAGTGCTAGAGCGTCCTCATGGGACGAGCAGCACTTC
-	TRBV11-2	TRBJ2-4	-	CASSFRGTRAGPGSIQYF	TGTGCCAGCAGCTTTCGTGGGACAAGAGCAGGTCCAGGAAGCATTCAGTACTTC
-	TRBV6-4	TRBJ2-7	-	CARDIYGVRNYEQYF	TGTGCCAGGGACATTTATGGGGTCAGAAACTACGAGCAGTACTTC
-	TRBV24-1	TRBJ2-5	many	CATSDSASNTVTQYF	TGTGCCACCAGTGATTCGGCATCCAACACGGTGACCCAGTACTTC
-	TRBV6-5	TRBJ2-5	-	CASSYGQVQETQYF	TGTGCCAGCAGTTACGGACAAGTCCAAGAGACCCAGTACTTC
TRBD2	TRBV5-1	TRBJ2-1	-	CASSLWTSGRAESYNEQFF	TGCGCCAGCAGCTTATGGACTAGCGGGAGGGCCGAATCCTACAATGAGCAGTTCTTC
TRBD1	TRBV9	TRBJ2-7	many	CASSVGFGTGDEQYF	TGTGCCAGCAGCGTAGGTTTTGGGACAGGGGACGAGCAGTACTTC
-	TRBV2	TRBJ1-5	many	CASSREGPQHF	TGTGCCAGCAGTCGGGAAGGGCCCCAGCATTTT
-	TRBV24-1	TRBJ2-3	-	CATSGTTLSTDTQYF	TGTGCCACCAGTGGGACTACCCTCAGCACAGATACGCAGTATTTT
-	TRBV20-1	TRBJ2-7	many	CSAPRGDYGSYEQYF	TGCAGTGCCCCCAGGGGTGACTATGGTTCGTACGAGCAGTACTTC
TRBD2	TRBV20-1	TRBJ2-5	-	CSAGTSGTQETQYF	TGCAGTGCCGGGACTAGCGGGACCCAAGAGACCCAGTACTTC
TRBD1	TRBV4-1	TRBJ2-5	many	CASSQGDGQGAGETQYF	TGCGCCAGCAGCCAAGGGGATGGACAGGGGGCTGGCGAGACCCAGTACTTC
TRBD2	TRBV20-1	TRBJ2-7	many	CSAREKAGNSYEQYF	TGCAGTGCTAGAGAAAAAGCGGGGAACTCCTACGAGCAGTACTTC
TRBD1	TRBV5-6	TRBJ2-1	many	CASGRGTGGYNEQFF	TGTGCCAGCGGGCGGGGGACAGGGGGCTACAATGAGCAGTTCTTC
TRBD2	TRBV7-2	TRBJ2-1	many	CASSLSAGGMYNEQFF	TGTGCCAGCAGCTTAAGTGCCGGGGGGATGTACAATGAGCAGTTCTTC
TRBD1	TRBV7-9	TRBJ2-7	-	CASSNPGTVDEQYF	TGTGCCAGCAGCAACCCCGGGACAGTTGACGAGCAGTACTTC
-	TRBV19	TRBJ1-1	-	CASSIRHKNTEAFF	TGTGCCAGTAGTATCCGGCATAAGAACACTGAAGCTTTCTTT
-	TRBV6-1	TRBJ2-7	many	CASRAGFRLDLYEQYF	TGTGCCAGCCGCGCAGGTTTCAGGTTGGACCTCTACGAGCAGTACTTC
-	TRBV24-1	TRBJ2-1	many	CATSDFDSHRTLSSYNEQFF	TGTGCCACCAGTGATTTCGACAGCCACCGGACTCTGAGCTCCTACAATGAGCAGTTCTTC
TRBD1	TRBV6-2/TRBV6-3	TRBJ1-1	few	CASTGTGLTEAFF	TGTGCCAGCACCGGGACAGGTTTAACTGAAGCTTTCTTT
-	TRBV24-1	TRBJ2-1	many	CATSDLAPGNEQFF	TGTGCCACCAGTGATTTAGCGCCGGGGAATGAGCAGTTCTTC
-	TRBV12-3/TRBV12-4	TRBJ1-1	once	CASRRGLSEAFF	TGTGCCAGCAGGCGGGGGCTCTCTGAAGCTTTCTTT
-	TRBV7-9	TRBJ2-7	many	CASSPGNYEQYF	TGTGCCAGCAGTCCAGGGAATTACGAGCAGTACTTC
TRBD2	TRBV19	TRBJ2-7	-	CASSTGTSAYYEQYF	TGTGCCAGTAGTACGGGGACTAGCGCGTACTACGAGCAGTACTTC
-	TRBV29-1	TRBJ1-5	many	CSVEDGEGNQPQHF	TGCAGCGTTGAAGATGGGGAGGGTAATCAGCCCCAGCATTTT
-	TRBV2	TRBJ1-2	-	CASYRGAGYTF	TGCGCCAGCTATAGGGGAGCCGGCTACACCTTC
TRBD1	TRBV2	TRBJ2-7	-	CASKGQDSYEQYF	TGTGCCAGCAAGGGACAGGACTCCTACGAGCAGTACTTC
-	TRBV7-9	TRBJ1-2	-	CASSLAWQGSGYTF	TGTGCCAGCAGCTTAGCGTGGCAGGGGTCTGGCTACACCTTC
TRBD1	TRBV11-3	TRBJ2-5	-	CASSPSDGTGLGETQYF	TGTGCCAGCAGCCCGAGTGACGGGACAGGGCTGGGGGAGACCCAGTACTTC
-	TRBV11-2	TRBJ2-7	-	CASSLEGVAGYEQYF	TGTGCCAGCAGCTTAGAGGGGGTGGCCGGCTACGAGCAGTACTTC
-	TRBV25-1	TRBJ1-4	-	CASSESWKSENLFF	TGTGCCAGCAGTGAATCGTGGAAGTCTGAAAACCTGTTTTTT
TRBD1	TRBV19	TRBJ1-1	-	CASSPRQGSSTEAFF	TGTGCCAGTAGTCCCCGACAGGGGAGTAGCACTGAAGCTTTCTTT
-	TRBV6-2/TRBV6-3	TRBJ1-1	once	CAILGRENTEAFF	TGTGCCATCTTAGGCAGAGAGAACACTGAAGCTTTCTTT
TRBD1	TRBV29-1	TRBJ2-3	-	CSVYTGGLPDTQYF	TGCAGCGTTTATACAGGGGGCCTTCCAGATACGCAGTATTTT